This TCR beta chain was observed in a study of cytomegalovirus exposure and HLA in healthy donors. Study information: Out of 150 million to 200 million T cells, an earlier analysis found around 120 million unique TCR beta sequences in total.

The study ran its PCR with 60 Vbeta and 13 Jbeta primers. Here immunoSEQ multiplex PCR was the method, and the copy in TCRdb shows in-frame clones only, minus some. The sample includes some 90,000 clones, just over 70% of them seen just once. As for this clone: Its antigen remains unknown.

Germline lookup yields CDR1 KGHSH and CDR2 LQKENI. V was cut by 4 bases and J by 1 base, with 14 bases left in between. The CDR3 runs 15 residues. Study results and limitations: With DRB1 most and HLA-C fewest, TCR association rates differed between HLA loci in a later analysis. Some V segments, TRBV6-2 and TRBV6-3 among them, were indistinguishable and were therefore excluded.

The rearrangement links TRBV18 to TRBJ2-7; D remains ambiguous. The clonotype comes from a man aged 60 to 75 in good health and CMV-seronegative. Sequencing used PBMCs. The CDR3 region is CASSRTPGLSYEQYF. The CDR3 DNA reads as TGTGCCAGCTCACGAACTCCAGGTTTATCCTACGAGCAGTACTTC.